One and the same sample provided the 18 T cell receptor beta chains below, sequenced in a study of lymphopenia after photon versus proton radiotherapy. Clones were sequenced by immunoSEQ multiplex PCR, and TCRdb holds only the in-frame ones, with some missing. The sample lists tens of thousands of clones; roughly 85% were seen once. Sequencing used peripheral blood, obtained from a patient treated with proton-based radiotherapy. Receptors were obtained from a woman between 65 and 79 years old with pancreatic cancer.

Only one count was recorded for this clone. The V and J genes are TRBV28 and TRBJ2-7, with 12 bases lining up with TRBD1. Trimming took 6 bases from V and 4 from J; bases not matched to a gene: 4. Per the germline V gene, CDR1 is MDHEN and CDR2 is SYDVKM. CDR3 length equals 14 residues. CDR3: CASSWDRGLYEQYF. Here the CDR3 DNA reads TGTGCCAGCAGCTGGGACAGGGGGCTTTACGAGCAGTACTTC. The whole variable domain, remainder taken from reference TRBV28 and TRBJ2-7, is DVKVTQSSRYLVKRTGEKVFLECVQDMDHENMFWYRQDPGLGLRLIYFSYDVKMKEKGDIPEGYSVSREKKERFSLILESASTNQTSMYLCASSWDRGLYEQYFGPGTRLTVT.

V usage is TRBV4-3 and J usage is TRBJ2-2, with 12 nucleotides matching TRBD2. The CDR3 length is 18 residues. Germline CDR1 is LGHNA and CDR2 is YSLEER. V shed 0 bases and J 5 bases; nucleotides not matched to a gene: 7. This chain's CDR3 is CASSQDPGLAGVTGELFF. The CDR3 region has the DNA TGCGCCAGCAGCCAAGATCCGGGACTAGCGGGTGTGACCGGGGAGCTGTTTTTT.

The CDR3 bases are TGTGCCAGCATCCAGCTAACGGGCACTGAAGCTTTCTTT. Amino acids: CASIQLTGTEAFF. The genes are TRBV11-3 and TRBJ1-1; D uncertain. Germline CDR1 is SGHNT and CDR2 is YENEEA. There are 13 residues in the CDR3. Trimming removed 7 bases at V and 4 bases at J, with 13 bases between.

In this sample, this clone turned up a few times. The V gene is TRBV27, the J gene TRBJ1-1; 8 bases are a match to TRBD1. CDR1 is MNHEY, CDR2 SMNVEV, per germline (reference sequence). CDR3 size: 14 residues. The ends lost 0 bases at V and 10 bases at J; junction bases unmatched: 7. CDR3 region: CASSLSPGTGRAFF. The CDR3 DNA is TGTGCCAGCAGTTTATCGCCCGGGACAGGTCGAGCTTTCTTT.

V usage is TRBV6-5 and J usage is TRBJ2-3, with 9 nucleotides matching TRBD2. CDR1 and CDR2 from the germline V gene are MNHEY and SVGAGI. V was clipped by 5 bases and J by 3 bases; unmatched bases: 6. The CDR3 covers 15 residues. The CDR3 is CASSPASGNTDTQYF. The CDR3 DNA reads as TGTGCCAGCAGTCCGGCTAGCGGGAATACAGATACGCAGTATTTT.

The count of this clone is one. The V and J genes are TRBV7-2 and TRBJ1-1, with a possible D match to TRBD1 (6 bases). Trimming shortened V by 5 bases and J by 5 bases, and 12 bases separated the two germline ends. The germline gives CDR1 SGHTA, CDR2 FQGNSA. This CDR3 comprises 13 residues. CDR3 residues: CASSTQGNTEAFF. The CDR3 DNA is TGTGCCAGCAGCACACAGGGAAATACTGAAGCTTTCTTT.

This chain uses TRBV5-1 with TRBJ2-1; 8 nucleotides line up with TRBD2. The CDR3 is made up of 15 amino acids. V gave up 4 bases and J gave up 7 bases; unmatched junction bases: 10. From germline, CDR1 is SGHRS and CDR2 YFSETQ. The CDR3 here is CASSPLPGLENEQFF. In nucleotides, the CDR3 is TGCGCCAGCAGCCCTCTCCCGGGACTAGAAAATGAGCAGTTCTTC.

The CDR3 DNA is TGCGCCAGCAGCGTACCGGGAGCTAATGAAAAACTGTTTTTT. This gives the protein CASSVPGANEKLFF. The J gene is TRBJ1-4, the V gene TRBV5-1, with unresolved D. The CDR3 runs to 14 residues. Trimming removed 4 bases at V and 3 bases at J, with 10 bases between. Germline V gene sequence: CDR1 SGHRS, CDR2 YFSETQ.

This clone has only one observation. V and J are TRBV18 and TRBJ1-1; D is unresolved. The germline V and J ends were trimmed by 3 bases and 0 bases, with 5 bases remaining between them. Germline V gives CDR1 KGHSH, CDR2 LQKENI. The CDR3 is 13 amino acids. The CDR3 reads CASSPDMNTEAFF. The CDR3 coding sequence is TGTGCCAGCTCACCCGACATGAACACTGAAGCTTTCTTT.

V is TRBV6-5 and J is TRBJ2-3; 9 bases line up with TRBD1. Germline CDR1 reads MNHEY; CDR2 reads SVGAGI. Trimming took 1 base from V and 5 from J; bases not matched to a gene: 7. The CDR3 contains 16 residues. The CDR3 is CASSYFGTGRGDTQYF. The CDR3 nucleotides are TGTGCCAGCAGTTACTTCGGGACAGGGAGAGGAGATACGCAGTATTTT.

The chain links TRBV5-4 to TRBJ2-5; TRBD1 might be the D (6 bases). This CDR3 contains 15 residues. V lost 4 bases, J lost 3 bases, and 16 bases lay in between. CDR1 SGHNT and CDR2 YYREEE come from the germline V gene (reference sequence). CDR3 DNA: TGTGCCAGCAGCACCGCCGGGACATCAAAAGAGACCCAGTACTTC. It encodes CASSTAGTSKETQYF.

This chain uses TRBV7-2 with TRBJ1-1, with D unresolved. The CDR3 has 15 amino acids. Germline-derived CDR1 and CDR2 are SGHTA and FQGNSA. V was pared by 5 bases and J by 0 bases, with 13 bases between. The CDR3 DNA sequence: TGTGCCAGCAGCCTCGACCCGTTGATGAACACTGAAGCTTTCTTT. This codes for CASSLDPLMNTEAFF. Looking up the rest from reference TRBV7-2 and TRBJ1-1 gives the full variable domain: GAGVSQSPSNKVTEKGKDVELRCDPISGHTALYWYRQSLGQGLEFLIYFQGNSAPDKSGLPSDRFSAERTGGSVSTLTIQRTQQEDSAVYLCASSLDPLMNTEAFFGQGTRLTVV.

The CDR3 sequence: CASSLTGESLTEQYF. The CDR3, as DNA: TGTGCCAGCAGCTTAACAGGGGAATCCCTTACGGAGCAGTACTTC. The chain carries TRBV2 and TRBJ2-7, with 7 bases lining up with TRBD1. Germline trimming cut 6 bases from V and 7 bases from J; bases unmatched to any gene: 15. Germline V gives CDR1 SNHLY, CDR2 FYNNEI. The CDR3 runs to 15 residues.

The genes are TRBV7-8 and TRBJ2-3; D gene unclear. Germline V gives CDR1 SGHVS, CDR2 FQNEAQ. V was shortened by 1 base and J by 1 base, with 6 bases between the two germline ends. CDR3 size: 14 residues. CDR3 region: CASSLGEGTDTQYF. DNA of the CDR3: TGTGCCAGCAGCTTAGGAGAGGGCACAGATACGCAGTATTTT.

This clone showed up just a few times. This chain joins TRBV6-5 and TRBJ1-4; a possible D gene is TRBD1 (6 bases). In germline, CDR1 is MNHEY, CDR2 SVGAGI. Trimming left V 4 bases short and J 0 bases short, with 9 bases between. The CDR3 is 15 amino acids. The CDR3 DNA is TGTGCCAGCAGTTCAGGGGATGCAACTAATGAAAAACTGTTTTTT. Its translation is CASSSGDATNEKLFF.

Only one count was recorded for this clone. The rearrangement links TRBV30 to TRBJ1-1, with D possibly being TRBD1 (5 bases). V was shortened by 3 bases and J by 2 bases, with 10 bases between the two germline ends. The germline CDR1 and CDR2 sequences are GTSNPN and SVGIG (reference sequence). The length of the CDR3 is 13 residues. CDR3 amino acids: CAWSPGANTEAFF. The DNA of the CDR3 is TGTGCCTGGAGCCCTGGGGCAAACACTGAAGCTTTCTTT.

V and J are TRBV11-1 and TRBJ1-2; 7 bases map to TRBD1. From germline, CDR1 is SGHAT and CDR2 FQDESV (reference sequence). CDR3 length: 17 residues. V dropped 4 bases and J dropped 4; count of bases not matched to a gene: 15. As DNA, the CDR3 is TGTGCCAGCAGCTCCGATGGCAGGACAGGCTCTGGCTATGGCTACACCTTC. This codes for CASSSDGRTGSGYGYTF.

The chain's CDR3 is CASSPVEAETQYF. The CDR3 DNA reads as TGTGCCAGCTCACCAGTCGAAGCGGAGACCCAGTACTTC. V usage is TRBV18 and J usage is TRBJ2-5; D is uncertain. Germline values: CDR1 KGHSH, CDR2 LQKENI. The CDR3 contains 13 residues. V was cut by 2 bases and J by 5 bases, with 9 bases left in between.